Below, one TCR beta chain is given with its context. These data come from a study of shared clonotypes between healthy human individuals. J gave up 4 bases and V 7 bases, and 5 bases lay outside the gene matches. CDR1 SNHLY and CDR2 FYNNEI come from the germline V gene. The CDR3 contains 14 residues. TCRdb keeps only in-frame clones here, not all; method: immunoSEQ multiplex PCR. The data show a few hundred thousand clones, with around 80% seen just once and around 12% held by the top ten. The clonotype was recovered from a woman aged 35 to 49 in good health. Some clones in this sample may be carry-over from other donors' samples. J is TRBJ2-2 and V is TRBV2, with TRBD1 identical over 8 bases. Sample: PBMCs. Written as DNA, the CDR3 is TGTGCCAGCACGCAGGGGGCAGGCACCGGGGAGCTGTTTTTT. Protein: CASTQGAGTGELFF. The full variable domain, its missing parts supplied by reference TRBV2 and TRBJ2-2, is EPEVTQTPSHQVTQMGQEVILRCVPISNHLYFYWYRQILGQKVEFLVSFYNNEISEKSEIFDDQFSVERPDGSNFTLKIRSTKLEDSAMYFCASTQGAGTGELFFGEGSRLTVL.